These T cell receptor beta chains were read from a single sample in a study of graft-versus-host responses after intestinal transplantation. Using immunoSEQ multiplex PCR, the repertoire was profiled, and TCRdb retains in-frame clones only, with some absent. Here the sample spans more than 45,000 clones, around nine tenths being singletons. Material: PBMCs, obtained roughly 120 days after intestinal transplantation. These receptors came from a human patient who received an intestinal transplant, so some T cells may come from the graft donor. Each CDR3 is given with its conserved first and last residue. The D gene is left open where the match is weak. Rows give clone size only sometimes, using once, few, many, or a class for an expanded clone.

V	J	D	size	DNA	CDR3
TRBV21-1	TRBJ2-7	NA	once	TGTGCCAGCAGCAAAGGGGCTAGCGGGGGTTACGAGCAGTACTTC	CASSKGASGGYEQYF
TRBV27	TRBJ1-1	NA	once	TGTGCCAGCAGCTACTACCGGGGCGGCAACACTGAAGCTTTCTTT	CASSYYRGGNTEAFF
TRBV6-5	TRBJ1-5	NA	NA	TGTGCCAGCAGCAGGGGAAAGGGACAGCCCCAGCATTTT	CASSRGKGQPQHF
TRBV1	TRBJ2-1	NA	once	TGCACCAGCAGCCAAGATGGCAGCGCTTCCCCCTACAATGAGCAGTTCTTC	CTSSQDGSASPYNEQFF
TRBV19	TRBJ2-4	NA	few	TGTGCCAGTACAAGCAAGGCGGCGGACATTCAGTACTTC	CASTSKAADIQYF
TRBV6-1	TRBJ1-5	TRBD1	NA	TGTGCCAGCAGTTCCCAGGGGGGGCAGCCCCAGCATTTT	CASSSQGGQPQHF
TRBV6-5	TRBJ2-7	NA	NA	TGTGCCAGCAGTTACTCGCGGGATAAGTTCTACGAGCAGTACTTC	CASSYSRDKFYEQYF
TRBV18	TRBJ1-2	TRBD1	NA	TGTGCCAGCTCACCCTCCCCCGACAGGGGAAGATTCTATGACGGCTACACCTTC	CASSPSPDRGRFYDGYTF
TRBV5-5	TRBJ2-7	NA	NA	TGTGCCAGCAGTTATGGGACACGAAGCTCCTACGAGCAGTACTTC	CASSYGTRSSYEQYF
TRBV6-5	TRBJ1-1	NA	once	TGTGCCAGCAGTTACGTCCCGGGGGACACTGAAGCTTTCTTT	CASSYVPGDTEAFF
TRBV6-6	TRBJ1-1	NA	NA	TGTGCCAGCAGCCAAGAGACAGGTGAAGCTTTCTTT	CASSQETGEAFF
TRBV18	TRBJ1-6	NA	NA	TGTGCCAGCTCACCACGTGCCAGTGGATTGGATTCACCCCTCCACTTT	CASSPRASGLDSPLHF
TRBV5-1	TRBJ1-6	NA	NA	TGCGCCAGCAGCCTCGGACGGGCAGGGTCCTATAATTCACCCCTCCACTTT	CASSLGRAGSYNSPLHF
TRBV12-5	TRBJ1-1	NA	NA	TGTGCTAGTGGTTTGGTACGGGGGGGCGCCTCGAACACTGAAGCTTTCTTT	CASGLVRGGASNTEAFF
TRBV27	TRBJ1-1	NA	NA	TGTGCCAGCAGTTTATTTCCATTAAACACTGAAGCTTTCTTT	CASSLFPLNTEAFF
TRBV6-5	TRBJ2-7	TRBD1	NA	TGTGCCAGCAGTCCGCCGGACAGGGACGGCGAGCAGTACTTC	CASSPPDRDGEQYF
TRBV19	TRBJ2-7	TRBD1	NA	TGTGCCAGTAAGGGAGTGATACCGGGACAGGGGACGGGGGAGCAGTACTTC	CASKGVIPGQGTGEQYF
TRBV5-1	TRBJ2-2	NA	NA	TGCGCCAGCAGCTTGGCCGGACTTAACACCGGGGAGCTGTTTTTT	CASSLAGLNTGELFF
TRBV19	TRBJ2-1	TRBD2	NA	TGTGCCAGTAGTTTTAGCGGGGTATCCTACAATGAGCAGTTCTTC	CASSFSGVSYNEQFF
TRBV28	TRBJ2-6	NA	NA	TGTGCCAGCAGTTTATCCCCCTCTGGGGCCAACGTCCTGACTTTC	CASSLSPSGANVLTF
TRBV7-9	TRBJ2-1	NA	NA	TGTGCCAGCAGCTCACCTCGGACGACCTATGAGCAGTTCTTC	CASSSPRTTYEQFF
TRBV5-8	TRBJ2-5	TRBD1	once	TGTGCCAGCAGCAGTAACAGGGGAAGGGAGACCCAGTACTTC	CASSSNRGRETQYF
TRBV5-6	TRBJ2-1	NA	NA	TGTGCCAGCAGCTTGGGTAGAGCCCAGTTCTTC	CASSLGRAQFF
TRBV23-1	TRBJ1-2	NA	NA	TGCGCCAGCAGTCAATGGGAGACGGAATCAGCCGGCTACACCTTC	CASSQWETESAGYTF
TRBV7-6	TRBJ1-2	TRBD1	few	TGTGCCAGCAGCCCGCAGGGGGCGAGTGGCTACACCTTC	CASSPQGASGYTF
TRBV7-9	TRBJ2-5	TRBD2	once	TGTGCCAGCAGCTTAGGAAGCGGGGGGTTGCAAGAGACCCAGTACTTC	CASSLGSGGLQETQYF
TRBV28	TRBJ2-7	NA	NA	TGTGCCAGCAGGCCAAGCCGGACAGAGCTTTACGAGCAGTACTTC	CASRPSRTELYEQYF
TRBV28	TRBJ1-1	NA	NA	TGTGCCAGCAGTTTGCCACAGAACACTGAAGCTTTCTTT	CASSLPQNTEAFF
TRBV5-1	TRBJ2-7	NA	NA	TGCGCCAGCAGCACCGGGACACTAACCTACGAGCAGTACTTC	CASSTGTLTYEQYF
TRBV19	TRBJ2-1	TRBD1	NA	TGTGCCAGTAGCAGGACAGGGGCCGGGGATGAGCAGTTCTTC	CASSRTGAGDEQFF
TRBV4-1	TRBJ2-7	NA	NA	TGCGCCAGCAGCCAAGAGTCGGACAGTCTCGAAAACTACGAGCAGTACTTC	CASSQESDSLENYEQYF
TRBV21-1	TRBJ1-5	NA	NA	TGTGCCAGCAGCAGCAAAGCTCCCTTGGGCAATCAGCCCCAGCATTTT	CASSSKAPLGNQPQHF
TRBV18	TRBJ2-5	NA	NA	TGTGCCAGCTCACCTGGACTAACACAAGAGACCCAGTACTTC	CASSPGLTQETQYF
TRBV7-9	TRBJ2-7	NA	NA	TGTGCCAGCAGCTTAGGACAGGTGAGCTCCTACGAGCAGTACTTC	CASSLGQVSSYEQYF
TRBV9	TRBJ1-1	NA	NA	TGTGCCAGCAGCGTATACGGTTCGGGGGCGAGCACTGAAGCTTTCTTT	CASSVYGSGASTEAFF
TRBV28	TRBJ2-1	TRBD2	NA	TGTGCCAGCAGTTTAAGGCGGGAGGGGGCCTACAATGAGCAGTTCTTC	CASSLRREGAYNEQFF
TRBV6-5	TRBJ1-6	NA	NA	TGTGTCAGCAGTTTCCAGGATTCACCCCTCCACTTT	CVSSFQDSPLHF
TRBV6-5	TRBJ2-7	NA	once	TGTGCCAGCAGTTGGGGCTACGAGCAGTACTTC	CASSWGYEQYF
TRBV5-1	TRBJ2-7	TRBD1	NA	TGCGCCCCCAGGGCCGACAGGGAATTATCCTACGAGCAGTACTTC	CAPRADRELSYEQYF
TRBV7-8	TRBJ2-7	NA	NA	TGTGCCAGCAGCCCCCCGGTGGTCCACGAGCAGTACTTC	CASSPPVVHEQYF
TRBV11-2	TRBJ2-3	NA	NA	TGTGCCAGCAGCATATGCCTAGCAATGCCCACAGATACGCAGTATTTT	CASSICLAMPTDTQYF
TRBV5-1	TRBJ2-1	NA	NA	TGCGCCAGCAAAGTCTGGGATCACTGGGATGAGCAGTTCTTC	CASKVWDHWDEQFF
TRBV6-5	TRBJ2-5	NA	NA	TGTGCCAGCAGCAGTGGCTCATCGTACCAAGAGACCCAGTACTTC	CASSSGSSYQETQYF
TRBV12-5	TRBJ2-3	NA	NA	TGTGCTAGTGGTTTGGGATTAGGCACAGATACGCAGTATTTT	CASGLGLGTDTQYF
TRBV7-6	TRBJ2-7	TRBD1	NA	TGTGCCAGCAGCTTCGGGACAGGGCCCTACGAGCAGTACTTC	CASSFGTGPYEQYF
TRBV11-1	TRBJ2-5	TRBD2	NA	TGTGCCAGCAGCACCCTAGCGGGAGTTCAAGAGACCCAGTACTTC	CASSTLAGVQETQYF
TRBV9	TRBJ2-3	TRBD2	NA	TGTGCCAGCAGCGTAGAGGGAGCTAGCGGGAGGGCCGGAGATACGCAGTATTTT	CASSVEGASGRAGDTQYF
TRBV4-1	TRBJ2-1	TRBD2	NA	TGCGCCAGCAGCGGAACAGGACTAGCGGCCTACAATGAGCAGTTCTTC	CASSGTGLAAYNEQFF
TRBV15	TRBJ2-2	NA	NA	TGTGCCACCAGCAGAGATTCCAGGGCGAACACCGGGGAGCTGTTTTTT	CATSRDSRANTGELFF
TRBV6-6	TRBJ2-1	NA	NA	TGTGCCAGCAGTTACGCCCGCAATGAGCAGTTCTTC	CASSYARNEQFF
TRBV2	TRBJ1-4	NA	few	TGTGCCAGCAGGGGCCTCTCCGAAAAACTGTTTTTT	CASRGLSEKLFF
TRBV7-6	TRBJ1-1	NA	NA	TGTGCCAGCAGCTTAGCTGAATGGGGGGGGAACACTGAAGCTTTCTTT	CASSLAEWGGNTEAFF